Following are 9 T cell receptor beta chains from one sample sequenced in a study of blood T cell repertoires in COVID-19. Method: immunoSEQ multiplex PCR; TCRdb's copy keeps in-frame clones and lacks some. The table lists 150,000 to 200,000 clones, around 79% of them singletons. Material for sequencing was peripheral blood. Every receptor here comes from a woman in her 70s with acute or convalescent COVID-19.

The V call is TRBV10-2, the J call TRBJ2-2; maybe TRBD1 (6 bases). Germline CDR1 WSHSY, CDR2 SAAADI. V shed 6 bases and J shed 7 bases, with 15 bases lying between them. This CDR3 has 14 amino acids. CDR3 nucleotides: TGCGCCAGCAGCTCCGGGACACTTTTCGGGGAGCTGTTTTTT. It specifies CASSSGTLFGELFF.

The rearrangement links TRBV6-5 to TRBJ1-5; TRBD1 is a possible D gene (6 bases). This CDR3 is 12 amino acids long. CDR1 and CDR2 from the germline V gene are MNHEY and SVGAGI. V was pared by 7 bases and J by 3 bases, with 7 bases between. The CDR3 sequence: CASKGHNQPQHF. The CDR3 bases are TGTGCCAGCAAGGGACACAATCAGCCCCAGCATTTT.

The chain combines TRBV7-8 with TRBJ2-1; TRBD2 might be the D (5 bases). CDR3 size: 16 residues. The V end was cut by 5 bases, the J end by 2 bases, with 16 bases between. Germline V gene data show CDR1 as SGHVS and CDR2 as FQNEAQ. The CDR3 DNA reads as TGTGCCAGCAGCCCTCGCGCGGGCTCGACCTACAATGAGCAGTTCTTC. Its translation: CASSPRAGSTYNEQFF.

This chain links TRBV7-8 with TRBJ1-1, with D hard to call. Germline loops: CDR1 SGHVS, CDR2 FQNEAQ. This CDR3 has 11 residues. Trimming shortened V by 6 bases and J by 8 bases, and 10 bases separated the two germline ends. For the CDR3, the DNA is TGTGCCAGCAGACGAACAGCAGAAGCTTTCTTT. This translates into CASRRTAEAFF.

This chain links TRBV3-1 (or the pseudogene TRBV3-2) with TRBJ2-1; 8 bases align to TRBD2. V gave up 3 bases and J gave up 7 bases; unmatched junction bases: 5. CDR1 LGHDT and CDR2 YNNKEL come from the germline V gene (reference sequence). The CDR3 has 14 amino acids. The CDR3 DNA follows: TGTGCCAGCAGCCACTCCGGGACTAGGAATGAGCAGTTCTTC. Residues: CASSHSGTRNEQFF.

The V call is TRBV18, the J call TRBJ2-2, with 7 positions matching TRBD1. This CDR3 contains 15 residues. The junction had 7 bases not matched to a gene; V was cut back by 3 bases and J by 6 bases. Germline V CDR1 and CDR2: KGHSH, LQKENI. CDR3 nucleotides: TGTGCCAGCTCACCTCCTACGACAGGGCCCGGGGAGCTGTTTTTT. It translates to CASSPPTTGPGELFF.

The chain has TRBV2 and TRBJ2-2, with TRBD2 matching 7 bases. CDR1 is SNHLY, CDR2 FYNNEI, per germline. The CDR3 covers 15 residues. V was pared by 5 bases and J by 4 bases, with 7 bases of the junction left unmatched. The CDR3 DNA reads as TGTGCCAGCAGTCGGGTACCTAGCGGCACCGGGGAGCTGTTTTTT. Translating it yields CASSRVPSGTGELFF.

This chain links TRBV2 with TRBJ2-3, with TRBD2 matching over 8 bases. The CDR3 length is 15 residues. Losses at the gene ends were 8 bases for V and 0 bases for J; bases not matched to a gene: 7. Germline V CDR1 and CDR2: SNHLY, FYNNEI. The CDR3 region is CASLLLAVSTDTQYF. CDR3 coding DNA: TGTGCCAGCCTCCTACTAGCGGTTAGCACAGATACGCAGTATTTT.

The rearrangement uses TRBV6-5 and TRBJ1-1; 8 bases align to TRBD1. J gave up 2 bases and V 6 bases, and 8 bases lay outside the gene matches. The CDR3 loop spans 15 amino acids. Germline-derived CDR1 and CDR2 are MNHEY and SVGAGI. Here the CDR3 DNA reads TGTGCCAGCAGGAAGGTGACAGGGGCTAACACTGAAGCTTTCTTT. Translated: CASRKVTGANTEAFF.